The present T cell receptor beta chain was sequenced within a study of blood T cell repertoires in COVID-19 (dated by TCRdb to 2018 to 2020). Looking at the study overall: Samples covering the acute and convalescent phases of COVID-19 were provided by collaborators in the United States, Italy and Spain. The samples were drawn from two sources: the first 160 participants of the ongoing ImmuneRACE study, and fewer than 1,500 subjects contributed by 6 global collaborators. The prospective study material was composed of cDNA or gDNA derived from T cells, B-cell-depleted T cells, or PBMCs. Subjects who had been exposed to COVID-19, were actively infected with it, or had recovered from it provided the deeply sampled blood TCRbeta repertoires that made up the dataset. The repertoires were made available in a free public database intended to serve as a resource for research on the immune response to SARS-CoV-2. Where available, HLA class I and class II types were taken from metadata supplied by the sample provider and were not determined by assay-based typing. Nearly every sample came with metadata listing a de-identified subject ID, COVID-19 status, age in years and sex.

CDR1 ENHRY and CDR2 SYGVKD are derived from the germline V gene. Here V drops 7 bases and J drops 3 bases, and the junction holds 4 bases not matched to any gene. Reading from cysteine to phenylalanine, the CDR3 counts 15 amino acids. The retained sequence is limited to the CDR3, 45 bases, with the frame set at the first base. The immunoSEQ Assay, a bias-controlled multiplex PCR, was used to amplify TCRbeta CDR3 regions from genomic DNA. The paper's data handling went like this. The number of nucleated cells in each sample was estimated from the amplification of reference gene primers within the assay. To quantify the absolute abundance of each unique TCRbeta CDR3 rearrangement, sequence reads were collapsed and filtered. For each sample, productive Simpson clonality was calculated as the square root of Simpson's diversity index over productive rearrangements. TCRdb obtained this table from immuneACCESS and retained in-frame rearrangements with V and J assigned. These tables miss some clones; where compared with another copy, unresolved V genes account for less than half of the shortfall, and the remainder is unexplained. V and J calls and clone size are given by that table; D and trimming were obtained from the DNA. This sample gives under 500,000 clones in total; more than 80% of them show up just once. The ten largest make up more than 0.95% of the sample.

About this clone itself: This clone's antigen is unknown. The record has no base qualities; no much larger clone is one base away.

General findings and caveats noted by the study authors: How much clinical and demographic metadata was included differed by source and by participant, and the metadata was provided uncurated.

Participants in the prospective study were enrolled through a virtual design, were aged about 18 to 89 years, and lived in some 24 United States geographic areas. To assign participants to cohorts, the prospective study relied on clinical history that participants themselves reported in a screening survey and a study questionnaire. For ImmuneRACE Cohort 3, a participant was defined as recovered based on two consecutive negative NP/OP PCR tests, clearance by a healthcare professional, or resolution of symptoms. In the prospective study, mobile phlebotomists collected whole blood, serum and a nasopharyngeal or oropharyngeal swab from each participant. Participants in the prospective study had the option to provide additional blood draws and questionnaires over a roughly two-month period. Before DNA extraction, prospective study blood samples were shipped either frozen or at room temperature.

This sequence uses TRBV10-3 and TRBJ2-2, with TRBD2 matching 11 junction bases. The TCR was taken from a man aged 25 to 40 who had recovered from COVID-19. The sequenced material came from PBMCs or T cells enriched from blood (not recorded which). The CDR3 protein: CAIKGLAVDTGELFF. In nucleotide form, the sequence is TGTGCCATCAAGGGACTAGCGGTTGACACCGGGGAGCTGTTTTTT.